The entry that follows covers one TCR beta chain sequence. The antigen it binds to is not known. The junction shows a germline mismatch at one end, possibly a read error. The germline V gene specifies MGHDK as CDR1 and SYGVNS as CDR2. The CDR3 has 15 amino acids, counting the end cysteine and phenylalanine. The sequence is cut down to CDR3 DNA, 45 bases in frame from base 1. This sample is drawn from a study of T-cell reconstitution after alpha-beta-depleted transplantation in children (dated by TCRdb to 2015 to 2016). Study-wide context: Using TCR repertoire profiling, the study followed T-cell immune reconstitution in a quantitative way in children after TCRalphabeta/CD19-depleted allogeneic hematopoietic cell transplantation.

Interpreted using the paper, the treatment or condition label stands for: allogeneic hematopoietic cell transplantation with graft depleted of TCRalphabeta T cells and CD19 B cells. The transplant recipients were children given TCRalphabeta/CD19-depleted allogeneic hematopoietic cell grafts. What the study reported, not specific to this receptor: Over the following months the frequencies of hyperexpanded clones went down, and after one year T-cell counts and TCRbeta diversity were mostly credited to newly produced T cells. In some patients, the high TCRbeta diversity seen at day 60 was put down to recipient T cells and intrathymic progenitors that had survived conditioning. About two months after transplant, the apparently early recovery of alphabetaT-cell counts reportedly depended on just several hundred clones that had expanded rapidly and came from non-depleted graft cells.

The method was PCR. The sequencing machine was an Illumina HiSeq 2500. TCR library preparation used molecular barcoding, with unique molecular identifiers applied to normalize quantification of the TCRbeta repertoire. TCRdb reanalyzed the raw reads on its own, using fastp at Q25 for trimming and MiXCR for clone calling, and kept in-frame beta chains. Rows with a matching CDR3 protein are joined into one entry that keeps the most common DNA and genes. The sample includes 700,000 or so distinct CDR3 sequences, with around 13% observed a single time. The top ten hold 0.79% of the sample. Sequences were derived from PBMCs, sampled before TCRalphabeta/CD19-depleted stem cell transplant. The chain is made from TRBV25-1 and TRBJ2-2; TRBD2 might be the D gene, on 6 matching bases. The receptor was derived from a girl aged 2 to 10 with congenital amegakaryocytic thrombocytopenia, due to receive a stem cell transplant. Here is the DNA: TGTGCCAGCAGCACCGGGACTTGGAACGCCGGGGAGCTGTTTTTT. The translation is CASSTGTWNAGELFF.